One sample yielded the 7 T cell receptor beta chains listed below, sequenced in a study of Graves' ophthalmopathy and Graves' hyperthyroidism. Amplified TCR beta CDR3 regions were obtained using RNA transcripts as template. An initial RT-PCR round employing HTBI primers preceded a second-round multiplex PCR. In TCRdb, the multiplex PCR reads were re-called with MiXCR into one record per CDR3 protein. Of 200,000 to 250,000 distinct CDR3 sequences in the sample, 20% to 25% were seen once. Specimen: peripheral blood. Receptors were obtained from a woman aged 45 to 65 with Graves' ophthalmopathy.

As regards this clonotype: One end of the junction varies from germline; a read error may be responsible. The V and J genes are TRBV7-7 and TRBJ2-5; 9 positions match TRBD2. CDR1 and CDR2 (germline): SSHAT, FNYEAQ (reference sequence). The CDR3 length is 15 residues. Here the CDR3 reads CASSLQGTSSQTQYF. CDR3 sequence (DNA): TGTGCTAGCAGCTTACAAGGGACTAGCAGTCAGACCCAGTACTTC.

There are many counts of this clonotype. The genes are TRBV7-2 and TRBJ2-5, with 10 bases identical to TRBD1. The V segment lost 4 bases and the J segment 4 bases; nucleotides outside the gene matches: 9. Germline CDR1 is SGHTA and CDR2 is FQGNSA. The CDR3 is 16 amino acids. The CDR3 DNA is TGTGCCAGCAGCTCCAACACCGGGACAGGGGCAGAGACCCAGTACTTC. It yields the protein CASSSNTGTGAETQYF.

This clonotype was detected ten times or more. This chain joins TRBV2 and TRBJ1-1; TRBD1 is a possible D gene (5 bases). This CDR3 is built from 14 residues. Germline V gene data show CDR1 as SNHLY and CDR2 as FYNNEI. The germline V and J ends were trimmed by 5 bases and 5 bases, with 15 bases remaining between them. Here the CDR3 reads CASSPRGVATEAFF. The CDR3 DNA reads TGTGCCAGCAGTCCCCGGGGGGTTGCGACTGAAGCTTTCTTT. The full variable domain, its missing parts supplied by reference TRBV2 and TRBJ1-1, is EPEVTQTPSHQVTQMGQEVILRCVPISNHLYFYWYRQILGQKVEFLVSFYNNEISEKSEIFDDQFSVERPDGSNFTLKIRSTKLEDSAMYFCASSPRGVATEAFFGQGTRLTVV.

This clonotype was observed a handful of times. The chain carries TRBV18 and TRBJ1-1; TRBD1 agrees at 7 bases. The germline V gene encodes CDR1 KGHSH and CDR2 LQKENI. The V and J ends lost 2 bases and 8 bases, in that order; junction bases with no gene match: 8. The CDR3 runs 14 residues. The CDR3 bases are TGTGCCAGCTCACCAATGAAGGGGGCCCAAGAAGCTTTCTTT. This translates into CASSPMKGAQEAFF.

This clonotype was counted many times. The gene calls are TRBV12-3 or TRBV12-4 and TRBJ1-4; unclear D gene. CDR3 size: 11 residues. V gave up 4 bases and J gave up 6 bases, with 3 bases separating them. CDR3 protein: CASSWDEKLFF. CDR3 in DNA: TGTGCCAGCAGTTGGGATGAAAAACTGTTTTTT.

There are many counts of this clonotype. The J gene is TRBJ1-1, the V gene TRBV2, with no clear D. V was clipped by 7 bases and J by 1 base, with 4 bases between them. Per germline, CDR1 SNHLY and CDR2 FYNNEI. The CDR3 covers 11 residues. The CDR3 DNA reads TGTGCCAGCATGGAGAACACTGAAGCTTTCTTT. It codes for CASMENTEAFF.

The table lists this clonotype with many counts. The rearrangement joins TRBV7-3 to TRBJ1-6; the match to TRBD1 covers 9 bases. Germline V CDR1 and CDR2: SGHTA, FQGTGA. The CDR3 is 14 residues long. With 4 bases clipped from V and 10 bases from J, the junction kept 5 bases outside the gene matches. The DNA of the CDR3 is TGTGCCAGCAGCTCACAGGGGGCTGGGTCACCCCTCCACTTT. Amino acids: CASSSQGAGSPLHF.